Presented here are 28 T cell receptor beta chains from one specimen sequenced in a study of patients and donors after allogeneic stem cell transplantation. From the RT-PCR reads, TCRdb called clonotypes with MiXCR, one entry per CDR3 protein. The table has tens of thousands of distinct CDR3 sequences, more than 35% seen once. Sequences were obtained from blood, either unsorted or a sorted T cell fraction (not recorded which). The receptors stem from a human donor who was either an allogeneic HSCT recipient or a stem cell or donor lymphocyte infusion donor (not recorded which). It is not recorded whose cells these are; they may come from a transplant donor.

J is TRBJ2-5 and V is TRBV19; D not resolved. The CDR3 extends over 13 amino acids. Germline lookup yields CDR1 LNHDA and CDR2 SQIVND (reference sequence). The V end lost 5 bases, the J end lost 1 base, and 8 bases lay between the germline ends. Here the CDR3 DNA reads TGTGCCAGTAGTCCCCTATTCCAAGAGACCCAGTACTTC. It yields the protein CASSPLFQETQYF.

This chain links TRBV28 with TRBJ2-7, with TRBD2 matching over 11 bases. Trimming cost V 2 bases and J 7 bases; bases outside gene matches: 10. Per the germline V gene, CDR1 is MDHEN and CDR2 is SYDVKM. CDR3 length: 16 amino acids. The CDR3 DNA sequence: TGTGCCAGCAGTTTAGCCAAAACTAGCGGGAGTAATGAGCAGTACTTC. Residues: CASSLAKTSGSNEQYF.

J is TRBJ2-5 and V is TRBV6-5; 9 bases map to TRBD2. CDR1 is MNHEY, CDR2 SVGAGI, per germline. The CDR3 length is 16 residues. V was pared by 5 bases and J by 5 bases, with 12 bases of the junction left unmatched. As DNA, the CDR3 is TGTGCCAGCAGTCCCAGCGGGAGGTCTGGGCAGGAGACCCAGTACTTC. As protein: CASSPSGRSGQETQYF.

The gene calls are TRBV10-3 and TRBJ2-5; perhaps TRBD2 as D (6 bases). Trimming left V 4 bases short and J 7 bases short, with 16 bases between. Germline CDR1 ENHRY, CDR2 SYGVKD. The CDR3 length is 14 residues. The CDR3 sequence is CAISGGGDGATQYF. CDR3 bases: TGTGCCATCAGTGGTGGCGGGGACGGCGCGACCCAGTACTTC.

This clonotype was recorded many times. V is TRBV12-3 or TRBV12-4 and J is TRBJ2-1, with 13 bases fitting TRBD2. The CDR3 has 17 residues. V shed 5 bases and J 8 bases; nucleotides not matched to a gene: 12. The CDR3 DNA follows: TGTGCCAGCAGTCGCGGACTAGCGGGGGAGCTCTTGGATGAGCAGTTCTTC. This gives the protein CASSRGLAGELLDEQFF.

This clonotype was counted between two and nine times. V and J are TRBV29-1 and TRBJ2-2; TRBD2 matches at 11 bases. The CDR3 consists of 16 residues. CDR1 SQVTM and CDR2 ANQGSEA come from the germline V gene. V was pared by 6 bases and J by 2 bases, with 8 bases of the junction left unmatched. For the CDR3, the DNA is TGCAGCGTGATACTAGCGGGAGAGTCTAACACCGGGGAGCTGTTTTTT. Translating it yields CSVILAGESNTGELFF.

About this clonotype: Relative to the germline gene, one junction end is altered; a read error may explain this. The rearrangement uses TRBV7-8 and TRBJ2-1; either TRBD1 or TRBD2 may fit D (6 bases each). The germline gives CDR1 SGHVS, CDR2 FQNEAQ. The CDR3 is made up of 16 amino acids. CDR3 sequence: CASSLARGDRMDEQFF. CDR3 sequence (DNA): TGTGCCAGCAGCCTAGCGAGGGGGGACCGCATGGATGAGCAGTTCTTC.

This clonotype came up many times. The rearrangement links TRBV20-1 to TRBJ1-5, with D perhaps matching TRBD1 (5 bases). V gave up 4 bases and J gave up 1 base, with 20 bases separating them. Germline values: CDR1 DFQATT, CDR2 SNEGSKA (reference sequence). The CDR3 extends over 17 amino acids. The CDR3 nucleotides are TGCAGTGCTACTCAGGGTAATGAAGTGGGGAGCAATCAGCCCCAGCATTTT. It codes for CSATQGNEVGSNQPQHF.

The J gene is TRBJ2-4, the V gene TRBV12-3 or TRBV12-4; 7 nucleotides align to TRBD1. This CDR3 comprises 15 residues. The ends lost 4 bases at V and 1 base at J; junction bases unmatched: 4. CDR3 coding DNA: TGTGCCAGCAGTTACAGGGGTCCGGCCAAAAACATTCAGTACTTC. Amino acid sequence: CASSYRGPAKNIQYF.

The V gene is TRBV6-6, the J gene TRBJ1-6; D remains unclear. The CDR3 covers 16 residues. V was cut by 1 base and J by 7 bases, with 14 bases left in between. CDR1 is MNHNY, CDR2 SVGAGI, per germline (reference sequence). The CDR3 DNA sequence: TGTGCCAGCAGTTACTTTTCCAAACAATGGAATTCACCCCTCCACTTT. Translating gives CASSYFSKQWNSPLHF.

At least ten counts were recorded for this clonotype. CDR3 bases: TGTGCCATCAGTGAGACCGGGACAGGGGAAACTGAAGCTTTCTTT. It codes for CAISETGTGETEAFF. The chain links TRBV10-3 to TRBJ1-1, with TRBD1 matching over 10 bases. J gave up 5 bases and V 2 bases, and 5 bases lay outside the gene matches. Per the germline V gene, CDR1 is ENHRY and CDR2 is SYGVKD. The CDR3 has 15 residues.

The chain links TRBV4-3 to TRBJ1-3; possibly TRBD1 for D (6 bases). Deletions cut 3 bases from V and 0 bases from J, with 12 bases between. CDR3 length equals 16 residues. Germline V CDR1 and CDR2: LGHNA, YSLEER. CDR3 bases: TGCGCCAGCAGCCAGCGGGACATCATCTCTGGAAACACCATATATTTT. Translation gives CASSQRDIISGNTIYF.

This clonotype has more than one count but fewer than ten. CDR3 bases: TGTGCCAGCAGTGCCGGGTACTATGGCTACACCTTC. This encodes CASSAGYYGYTF. V gene TRBV6-2 or TRBV6-3 combines with J gene TRBJ1-2; unclear D gene. Trimming removed 5 bases from V and 3 bases from J, with 7 bases in between. The CDR3 is made up of 12 amino acids. From germline, CDR1 is MNHEY and CDR2 SVGEGT.

The gene calls are TRBV29-1 and TRBJ2-7; 7 bases match TRBD2. Germline lookup yields CDR1 SQVTM and CDR2 ANQGSEA. The CDR3 spans 12 residues. Trimming cost V 6 bases and J 5 bases; bases outside gene matches: 7. The CDR3 spells CSVSLAGDEQYF. Written as DNA, the CDR3 is TGCAGCGTGAGCCTGGCGGGGGACGAGCAGTACTTC.

This clonotype has just a few counts. The chain links TRBV7-2 to TRBJ1-5; no firm D call. Germline CDR1 SGHTA, CDR2 FQGNSA. V was trimmed by 1 base and J by 11 bases, leaving 12 bases between them. The CDR3 runs 13 residues. CDR3 sequence: CASSLVWGLAQHF. Here the CDR3 DNA reads TGTGCCAGCAGCTTAGTTTGGGGTCTGGCCCAGCATTTT.

J is TRBJ2-1 and V is TRBV4-2; 10 bases fit TRBD2. The CDR3 spans 16 residues. CDR1 LGHNA and CDR2 YNFKEQ come from the germline V gene. V shed 4 bases and J 2 bases; nucleotides not matched to a gene: 5. Written as DNA, the CDR3 is TGTGCCAGCAGCCCCCCAAGCGGGAGGGCCTACAATGAGCAGTTCTTC. This codes for CASSPPSGRAYNEQFF.

The rearrangement links TRBV12-3 or TRBV12-4 to TRBJ2-1; TRBD2 matches 12 bases. V gave up 6 bases and J gave up 8 bases; unmatched junction bases: 8. The CDR3 sequence is 15 residues long. The CDR3 coding sequence is TGTGCCAGCAGCGATACGGGACTAGCGGGTCATGAGCAGTTCTTC. This codes for CASSDTGLAGHEQFF.

This chain joins TRBV7-9 and TRBJ2-1, with a weak D call TRBD2 (6 bases). The CDR3 loop spans 13 amino acids. The V end was cut by 5 bases, the J end by 6 bases, with 11 bases between. Germline-derived CDR1 and CDR2 are SEHNR and FQNEAQ (reference sequence). CDR3 region: CASSPAGGNEQFF. The CDR3 bases are TGTGCCAGCAGCCCGGCCGGGGGCAATGAGCAGTTCTTC.

The chain links TRBV7-9 to TRBJ2-7; no definite D call. The CDR3 runs to 13 residues. The V end lost 0 bases, the J end lost 5 bases, and 8 bases lay between the germline ends. Germline V gene sequence: CDR1 SEHNR, CDR2 FQNEAQ (reference sequence). DNA of the CDR3: TGTGCCAGCAGCTTAGCGGGGATCGACGAGCAGTACTTC. Its translation is CASSLAGIDEQYF.

The rearrangement links TRBV19 to TRBJ1-2; D ambiguous. The V gene's germline CDR1 is LNHDA and CDR2 SQIVND (reference sequence). The CDR3 runs 14 residues. Trimming removed 5 bases at V and 0 bases at J, with 10 bases between. CDR3 nucleotides: TGTGCCAGTAGTGCGGCAGACTCTAACTATGGCTACACCTTC. Amino acids: CASSAADSNYGYTF.

This clonotype was observed once. The genes are TRBV4-3 and TRBJ2-5; a weak D match, TRBD1 (6 bases). The CDR3 has 15 amino acids. The ends were cut back, 1 base at V and 0 bases at J, with 9 bases in the middle. Per the germline V gene, CDR1 is LGHNA and CDR2 is YSLEER. Written as DNA, the CDR3 is TGCGCCAGCAGCCAAGCTTCAGGGGACCAAGAGACCCAGTACTTC. Translated, it gives CASSQASGDQETQYF.

This clonotype was counted between two and nine times. The chain links TRBV19 to TRBJ2-1; 9 bases line up with TRBD1. The trim removed 7 bases at V and 4 bases at J, leaving 5 bases unmatched. Germline V CDR1 and CDR2: LNHDA, SQIVND (reference sequence). This CDR3 comprises 14 residues. CDR3 sequence (DNA): TGTGCCAGTACCCGGGACAGGGCTTACAATGAGCAGTTCTTC. As protein: CASTRDRAYNEQFF. Complete variable domain (other parts from reference TRBV19 and TRBJ2-1): DGGITQSPKYLFRKEGQNVTLSCEQNLNHDAMYWYRQDPGQGLRLIYYSQIVNDFQKGDIAEGYSVSREKKESFPLTVTSAQKNPTAFYLCASTRDRAYNEQFFGPGTRLTVL.

The V gene is TRBV11-1, the J gene TRBJ1-6; D is unclear. The CDR3 has 14 residues. Germline V gene lookup returns CDR1 SGHAT and CDR2 FQDESV (reference sequence). V was shortened by 2 bases and J by 9 bases, with 11 bases between the two germline ends. CDR3 sequence (DNA): TGTGCCAGCAGCTTATCGTGGAGAGGTTCACCCCTCCACTTT. Protein: CASSLSWRGSPLHF.

The chain uses TRBV4-2 and TRBJ2-1; D is ambiguous. The CDR3 has 14 amino acids. V was clipped by 0 bases and J by 4 bases, with 7 bases between them. Germline V CDR1 and CDR2: LGHNA, YNFKEQ. CDR3 DNA sequence: TGTGCCAGCAGCCAAGATCAAGGGTACAATGAGCAGTTCTTC. This encodes CASSQDQGYNEQFF.

This clonotype was counted between two and nine times. An end of the junction does not agree with germline; a read error may underlie this. This sequence joins TRBV13 and TRBJ2-5; D uncertain. The CDR3 consists of 13 residues. Germline CDR1 is PRHDT and CDR2 is FYEKMQ (reference sequence). The chain's CDR3 is CASSHATQGTQYF. The CDR3 nucleotides are TGTGCCAGCAGCCATGCCACCCAAGGGACCCAGTACTTC.

The V and J genes are TRBV10-3 and TRBJ1-1; no clear D. V was cut by 2 bases and J by 5 bases, with 12 bases left in between. Germline values: CDR1 ENHRY, CDR2 SYGVKD. The CDR3 has 14 residues. As DNA, the CDR3 is TGTGCCATCAGTGAGAGGTCAGATGGGACTGAAGCTTTCTTT. Its protein product is CAISERSDGTEAFF.

This sequence joins TRBV7-2 and TRBJ1-2; 7 bases agree with TRBD1. With V trimmed by 3 bases and J by 4 bases, 8 bases remained unmatched. The germline gives CDR1 SGHTA, CDR2 FQGNSA. There are 15 residues in the CDR3. In nucleotides, the CDR3 is TGTGCCAGCAGCTTCCACTGGGACAGCTTCTATGGCTACACCTTC. It encodes CASSFHWDSFYGYTF.

This clonotype was counted at least ten times. The rearrangement uses TRBV2 and TRBJ1-2, with TRBD1 as a possible D gene (5 bases). Trimming left V 6 bases short and J 5 bases short, with 19 bases between. The germline gives CDR1 SNHLY, CDR2 FYNNEI. CDR3 length: 15 residues. The CDR3 is CASSESRDRTYGYTF. The DNA of the CDR3 is TGTGCCAGCAGCGAATCCCGGGACCGCACTTATGGCTACACCTTC. The full variable domain, with the rest looked up from reference TRBV2 and TRBJ1-2, is EPEVTQTPSHQVTQMGQEVILRCVPISNHLYFYWYRQILGQKVEFLVSFYNNEISEKSEIFDDQFSVERPDGSNFTLKIRSTKLEDSAMYFCASSESRDRTYGYTFGSGTRLTVV.